A selection of T cell receptor beta chains follows, all from one sample in a study of T cells in Graves' hyperthyroidism and ophthalmopathy. MiXCR, run by TCRdb on the multiplex PCR reads, gives a single entry per CDR3 protein. Of 500,000 to 650,000 distinct CDR3 sequences in the sample, roughly 15% were seen once. Sequencing used blood. These receptors were obtained from a woman in her thirties or forties with Graves' hyperthyroidism. Each CDR3 is given without its conserved first and last residue.

length: 14
V: TRBV19
J: TRBJ2-1
CDR3: ASRSQGTGSYNEQF

length: 10
V: TRBV5-1
J: TRBJ2-1
CDR3: ASSPTSYEQF

length: 13
V: TRBV7-3
J: TRBJ2-1
CDR3: ASSRGSGSYNEQF

length: 15
V: TRBV11-2
J: TRBJ2-3
CDR3: ASSLDLSYYGTDTQY

length: 12
V: TRBV6-1
J: TRBJ2-1
CDR3: ASSRDRGPNEQF

length: 14
V: TRBV2
J: TRBJ1-1
CDR3: ASTGTALGGNTEAF

length: 14
V: TRBV9
J: TRBJ2-5
CDR3: ASSALAGGPMETQY

length: 11
V: TRBV5-6
J: TRBJ2-2
CDR3: ASSLPYGGELF

length: 16
V: TRBV5-1
J: TRBJ2-7
CDR3: ASSLEGGYLGSSYEQY

length: 13
V: TRBV20-1
J: TRBJ2-3
CDR3: SASLGWPRTDTQY

length: 13
V: TRBV4-1
J: TRBJ2-1
CDR3: ASSQGTMLHNEQF

length: 10
V: TRBV10-2
J: TRBJ1-4
CDR3: ASTLTEEKLF

length: 12
V: TRBV30
J: TRBJ2-2
CDR3: AWRFGGASGELF

length: 12
V: TRBV7-2
J: TRBJ1-5
CDR3: ASSSGTSNQPQH

length: 14
V: TRBV18
J: TRBJ1-1
CDR3: ASSPPAGGMNTEAF

length: 16
V: TRBV4-1
J: TRBJ2-3
CDR3: ASSTAAGTSGRLDTQY

length: 15
V: TRBV28
J: TRBJ2-6
CDR3: ASSRRTGNPGANVLT

length: 13
V: TRBV5-1
J: TRBJ2-1
CDR3: ASSPPGLSYNEQF

length: 14
V: TRBV20-1
J: TRBJ2-1
CDR3: SASEVGTLLYNEQF

length: 13
V: TRBV28
J: TRBJ1-2
CDR3: ASSLPGQGVDGYT

length: 13
V: TRBV6-2/TRBV6-3
J: TRBJ2-7
CDR3: ASSYDRGSAYEQY

length: 18
V: TRBV15
J: TRBJ2-4
CDR3: ATSRERLAGVSGAKNIQY

length: 17
V: TRBV19
J: TRBJ1-5
CDR3: ASSKEIFSAVKVDQPQH

length: 14
V: TRBV11-2
J: TRBJ2-1
CDR3: ASSLGPSVGYNEQF

length: 13
V: TRBV20-1
J: TRBJ1-5
CDR3: SATTGGAGNQPQH

length: 11
V: TRBV20-1
J: TRBJ2-7
CDR3: SARDLPGIEQY

length: 13
V: TRBV7-9
J: TRBJ1-1
CDR3: ASSLESGLNTEAF

length: 14
V: TRBV12-3/TRBV12-4
J: TRBJ2-3
CDR3: ASSLDRPGRGDTQY

length: 13
V: TRBV9
J: TRBJ1-6
CDR3: ASSSTGGDNSPLH

length: 15
V: TRBV28
J: TRBJ1-2
CDR3: ASSLYMGTGARGGYT

length: 12
V: TRBV5-1
J: TRBJ2-1
CDR3: ASSLGQTVSEQF

length: 13
V: TRBV27
J: TRBJ1-4
CDR3: ASSPLGGINEKLF

length: 12
V: TRBV11-3
J: TRBJ2-7
CDR3: ASSLDHLGYEQY

length: 14
V: TRBV6-1
J: TRBJ2-1
CDR3: ASRQNSGGPYNEQF

length: 14
V: TRBV7-3
J: TRBJ2-2
CDR3: ASSVGGLAATGELF

length: 14
V: TRBV7-9
J: TRBJ2-5
CDR3: ASSLAGTGVWETQY

length: 13
V: TRBV11-2
J: TRBJ2-1
CDR3: ASSSTSGGYNEQF

length: 12
V: TRBV2
J: TRBJ2-1
CDR3: AILGGSSYNEQF

length: 12
V: TRBV5-1
J: TRBJ2-1
CDR3: ASSLDATYNEQF

length: 11
V: TRBV7-2
J: TRBJ1-2
CDR3: ASSLDNPYGYT

length: 13
V: TRBV7-2
J: TRBJ1-5
CDR3: ASRIQGYSNQPQH

length: 13
V: TRBV20-1
J: TRBJ1-1
CDR3: SARDIMTGDTEAF

length: 14
V: TRBV12-3/TRBV12-4
J: -
CDR3: ASSLRTSGRRNEQY

length: 15
V: TRBV7-6
J: TRBJ2-1
CDR3: ASSLSSGRDSYNEQF

length: 13
V: TRBV11-2
J: TRBJ2-7
CDR3: ASSLASTETYEQY

length: 11
V: TRBV3-1
J: TRBJ1-5
CDR3: ASSQDPFQPQH

length: 13
V: TRBV10-3
J: TRBJ2-7
CDR3: AISELAGGDYEQY

length: 13
V: TRBV28
J: TRBJ1-4
CDR3: ASSPQGARGEKLF

length: 17
V: TRBV20-1
J: TRBJ2-1
CDR3: SASLFGTSGRAGYNEQF

length: 13
V: TRBV15
J: TRBJ2-2
CDR3: ATSEGLAPTGELF

length: 12
V: TRBV11-2
J: TRBJ2-3
CDR3: AGSLFTSTDTQY

length: 16
V: TRBV7-2
J: TRBJ2-1
CDR3: ASSLSTLAGVGYNEQF

length: 13
V: TRBV29-1
J: TRBJ2-1
CDR3: SATTGARAYNEQF

length: 13
V: TRBV9
J: TRBJ2-7
CDR3: ASSVGQEGNYEQY

length: 12
V: TRBV6-5
J: TRBJ1-4
CDR3: ASSYDSPNEKLF

length: 12
V: TRBV27
J: TRBJ2-5
CDR3: ASSLARGWETQY

length: 12
V: TRBV10-3
J: TRBJ1-1
CDR3: AISDLEGRGKAF

length: 13
V: TRBV5-1
J: TRBJ2-3
CDR3: ASSYSSGKADTQY

length: 13
V: TRBV30
J: TRBJ1-2
CDR3: AWSVPGQGSYGYT

length: 13
V: TRBV25-1
J: TRBJ2-3
CDR3: ASRPGGRVTDTQY